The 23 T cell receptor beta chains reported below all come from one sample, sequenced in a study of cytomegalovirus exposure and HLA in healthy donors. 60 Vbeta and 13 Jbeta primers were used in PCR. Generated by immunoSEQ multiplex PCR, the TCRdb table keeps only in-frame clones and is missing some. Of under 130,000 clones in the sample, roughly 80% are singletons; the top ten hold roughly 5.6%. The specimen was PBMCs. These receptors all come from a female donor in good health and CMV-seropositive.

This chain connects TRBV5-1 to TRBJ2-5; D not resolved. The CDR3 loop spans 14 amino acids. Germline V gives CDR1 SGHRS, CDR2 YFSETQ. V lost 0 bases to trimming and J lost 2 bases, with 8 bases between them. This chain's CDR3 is CASSLGRFQETQYF. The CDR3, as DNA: TGCGCCAGCAGCTTGGGTCGGTTTCAAGAGACCCAGTACTTC.

The DNA for the CDR3 is TGTGCCAGCAGTTTAGTCGGAGAGGGCACCGGGGAGCTGTTTTTT. Its protein product is CASSLVGEGTGELFF. The chain carries TRBV27 and TRBJ2-2; D is perhaps TRBD2 (5 bases). The germline CDR1 and CDR2 sequences are MNHEY and SMNVEV (reference sequence). Trimming took off 2 bases at V and 4 bases at J, with 11 bases between the two ends. The CDR3 loop spans 15 amino acids.

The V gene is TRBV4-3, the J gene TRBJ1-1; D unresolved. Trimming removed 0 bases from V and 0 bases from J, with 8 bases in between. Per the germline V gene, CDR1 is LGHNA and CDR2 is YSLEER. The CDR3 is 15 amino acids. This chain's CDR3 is CASSQEWRVNTEAFF. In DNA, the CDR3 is TGCGCCAGCAGCCAAGAATGGCGGGTGAACACTGAAGCTTTCTTT.

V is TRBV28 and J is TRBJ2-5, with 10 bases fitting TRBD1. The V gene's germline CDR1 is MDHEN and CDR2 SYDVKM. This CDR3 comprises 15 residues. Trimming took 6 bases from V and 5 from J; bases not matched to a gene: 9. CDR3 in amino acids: CASSWGQGRLETQYF. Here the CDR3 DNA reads TGTGCCAGCAGCTGGGGACAGGGGAGGTTGGAGACCCAGTACTTC.

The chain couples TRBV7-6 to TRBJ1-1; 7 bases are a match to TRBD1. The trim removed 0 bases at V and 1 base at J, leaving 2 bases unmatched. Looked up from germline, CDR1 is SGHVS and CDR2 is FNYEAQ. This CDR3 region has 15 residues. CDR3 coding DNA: TGTGCCAGCAGCTTAGCGCAGGGGGGGAACACTGAAGCTTTCTTT. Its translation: CASSLAQGGNTEAFF.

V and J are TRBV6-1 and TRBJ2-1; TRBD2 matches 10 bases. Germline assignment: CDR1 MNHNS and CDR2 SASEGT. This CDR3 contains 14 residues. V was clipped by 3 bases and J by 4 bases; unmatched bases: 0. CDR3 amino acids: CASSDSGRYNEQFF. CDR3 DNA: TGTGCCAGCAGTGATAGCGGGAGGTACAATGAGCAGTTCTTC.

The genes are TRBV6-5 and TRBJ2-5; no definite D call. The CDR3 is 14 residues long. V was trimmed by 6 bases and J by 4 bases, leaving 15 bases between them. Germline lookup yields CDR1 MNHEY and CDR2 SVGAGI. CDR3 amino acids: CASRRPQTGETQYF. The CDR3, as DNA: TGTGCCAGCAGGCGGCCACAAACTGGAGAGACCCAGTACTTC.

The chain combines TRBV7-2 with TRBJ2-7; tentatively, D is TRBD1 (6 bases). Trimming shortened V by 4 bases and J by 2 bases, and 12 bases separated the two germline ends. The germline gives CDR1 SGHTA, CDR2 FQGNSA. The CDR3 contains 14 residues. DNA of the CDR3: TGTGCCAGCAGCTCGAGGGGGAGAGCCTACGAGCAGTACTTC. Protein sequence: CASSSRGRAYEQYF. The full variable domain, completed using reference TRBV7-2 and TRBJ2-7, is GAGVSQSPSNKVTEKGKDVELRCDPISGHTALYWYRQSLGQGLEFLIYFQGNSAPDKSGLPSDRFSAERTGGSVSTLTIQRTQQEDSAVYLCASSSRGRAYEQYFGPGTRLTVT.

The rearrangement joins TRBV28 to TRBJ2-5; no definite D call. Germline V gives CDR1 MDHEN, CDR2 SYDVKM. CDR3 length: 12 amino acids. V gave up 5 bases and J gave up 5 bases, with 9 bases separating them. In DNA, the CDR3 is TGTGCCAGCAGTCCTCCTTCCGAGACCCAGTACTTC. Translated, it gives CASSPPSETQYF.

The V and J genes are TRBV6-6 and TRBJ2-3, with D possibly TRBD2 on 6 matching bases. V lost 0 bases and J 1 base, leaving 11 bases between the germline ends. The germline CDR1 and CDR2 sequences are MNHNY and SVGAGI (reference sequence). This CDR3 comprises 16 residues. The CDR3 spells CASSYSRPSGTDTQYF. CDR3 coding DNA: TGTGCCAGCAGTTACTCGAGGCCTAGCGGCACAGATACGCAGTATTTT.

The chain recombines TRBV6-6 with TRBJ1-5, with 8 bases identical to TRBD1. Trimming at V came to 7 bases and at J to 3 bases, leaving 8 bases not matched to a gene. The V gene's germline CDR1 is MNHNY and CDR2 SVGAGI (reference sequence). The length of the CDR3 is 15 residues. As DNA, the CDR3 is TGTGCCAGCACGAAGACAGGGGCCACCAATCAGCCCCAGCATTTT. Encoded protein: CASTKTGATNQPQHF.

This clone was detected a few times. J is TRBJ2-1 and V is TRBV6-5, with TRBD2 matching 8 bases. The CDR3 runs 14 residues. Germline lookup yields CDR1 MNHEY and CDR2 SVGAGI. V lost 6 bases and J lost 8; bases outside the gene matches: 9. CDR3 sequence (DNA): TGTGCCAGCAGATCGGGAGGGCCGTTCGATGAGCAGTTCTTC. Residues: CASRSGGPFDEQFF.

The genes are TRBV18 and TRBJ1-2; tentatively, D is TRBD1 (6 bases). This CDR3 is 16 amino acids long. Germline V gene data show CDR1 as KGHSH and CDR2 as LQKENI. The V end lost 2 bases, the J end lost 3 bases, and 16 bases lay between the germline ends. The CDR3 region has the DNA TGTGCCAGCTCACCATTGCAGGGGCGCGCGGACTATGGCTACACCTTC. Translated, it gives CASSPLQGRADYGYTF.

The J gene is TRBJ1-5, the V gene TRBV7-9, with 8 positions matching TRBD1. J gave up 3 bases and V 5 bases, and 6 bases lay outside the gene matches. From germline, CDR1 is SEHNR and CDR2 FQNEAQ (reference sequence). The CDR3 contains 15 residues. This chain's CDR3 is CASSPPGQDNQPQHF. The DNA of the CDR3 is TGTGCCAGCAGCCCCCCGGGACAGGACAATCAGCCCCAGCATTTT.

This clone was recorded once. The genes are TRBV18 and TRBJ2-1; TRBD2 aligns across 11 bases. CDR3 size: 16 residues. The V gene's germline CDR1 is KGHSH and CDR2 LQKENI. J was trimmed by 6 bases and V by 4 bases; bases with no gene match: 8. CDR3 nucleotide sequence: TGTGCCAGCTCACTACGGACTAGCGGGTTTGGCAATGAGCAGTTCTTC. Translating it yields CASSLRTSGFGNEQFF.

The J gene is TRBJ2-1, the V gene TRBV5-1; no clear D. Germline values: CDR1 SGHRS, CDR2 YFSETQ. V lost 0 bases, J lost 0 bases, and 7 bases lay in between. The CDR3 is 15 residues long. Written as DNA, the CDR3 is TGCGCCAGCAGCTTGGCCCAGTCCTCCTACAATGAGCAGTTCTTC. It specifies CASSLAQSSYNEQFF.

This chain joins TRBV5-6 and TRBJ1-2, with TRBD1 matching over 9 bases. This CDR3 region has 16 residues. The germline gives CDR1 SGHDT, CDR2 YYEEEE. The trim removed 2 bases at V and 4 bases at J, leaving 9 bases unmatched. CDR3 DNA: TGTGCCAGCAGCTTCCGGGCTCAGACAGGGGGCTATGGCTACACCTTC. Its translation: CASSFRAQTGGYGYTF.

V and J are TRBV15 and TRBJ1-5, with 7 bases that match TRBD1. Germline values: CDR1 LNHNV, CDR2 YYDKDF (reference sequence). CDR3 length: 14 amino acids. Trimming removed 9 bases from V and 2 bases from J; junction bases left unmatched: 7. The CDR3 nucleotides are TGTGCCACGGGGAATCAGGGGGGCAATCAGCCCCAGCATTTT. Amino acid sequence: CATGNQGGNQPQHF.

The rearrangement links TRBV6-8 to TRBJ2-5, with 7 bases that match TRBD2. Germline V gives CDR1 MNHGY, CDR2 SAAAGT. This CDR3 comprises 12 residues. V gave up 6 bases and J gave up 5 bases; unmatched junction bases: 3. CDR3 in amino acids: CASSRGEETQYF. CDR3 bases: TGTGCCAGCAGCCGGGGGGAGGAGACCCAGTACTTC.

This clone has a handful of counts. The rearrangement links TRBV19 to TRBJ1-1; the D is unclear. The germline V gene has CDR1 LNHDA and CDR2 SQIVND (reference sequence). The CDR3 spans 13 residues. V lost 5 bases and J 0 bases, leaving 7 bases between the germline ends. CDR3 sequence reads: CASSPFMNTEAFF. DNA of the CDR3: TGTGCCAGTAGTCCCTTTATGAACACTGAAGCTTTCTTT.

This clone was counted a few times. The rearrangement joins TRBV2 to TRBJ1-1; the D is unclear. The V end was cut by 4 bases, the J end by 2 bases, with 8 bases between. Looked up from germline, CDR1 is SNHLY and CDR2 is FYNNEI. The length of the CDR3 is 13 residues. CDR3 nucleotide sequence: TGTGCCAGCAGTGTTATGGCCAACACTGAAGCTTTCTTT. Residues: CASSVMANTEAFF.

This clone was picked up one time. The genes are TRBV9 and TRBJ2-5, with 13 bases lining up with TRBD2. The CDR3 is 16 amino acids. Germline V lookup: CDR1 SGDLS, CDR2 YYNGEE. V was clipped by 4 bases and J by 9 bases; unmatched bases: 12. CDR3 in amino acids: CASSPELAGGATAQYF. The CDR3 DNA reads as TGTGCCAGCAGCCCAGAACTAGCGGGGGGGGCCACGGCCCAGTACTTC.

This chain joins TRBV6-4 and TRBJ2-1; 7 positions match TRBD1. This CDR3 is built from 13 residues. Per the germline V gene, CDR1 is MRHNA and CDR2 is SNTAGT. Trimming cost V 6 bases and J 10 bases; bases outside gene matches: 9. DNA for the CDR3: TGTGCCAGCAGCTGGGGACAGAGAGGAGAGCAGTTCTTC. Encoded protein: CASSWGQRGEQFF.